Sequencing of this T cell receptor beta chain was carried out in a study of shared clonotypes between healthy human individuals. Regarding the study as a whole: Despite large depth, rarefaction showed incomplete sorted-subset sequencing.

Concerning this clone itself: Its antigen is unidentified. Within the sample, other DNA sequences also encode this same CDR3.

Trimming stripped 0 bases from V and 3 bases from J, with 9 bases between. CDR1 and CDR2 from the germline V gene are SGHRS and YFSETQ. The CDR3 is made up of 14 amino acids. A CD45RA-negative memory subset and a CD45RA+ naive subset were separated from the CD4+ cells. TCRdb's table, derived via immunoSEQ multiplex PCR, lists solely in-frame clones and lacks some. The sample includes around 2.1 million clones, roughly 95% of them seen just once. The chain recombines TRBV5-1 with TRBJ2-5; a weak D match, TRBD1 (5 bases). This clonotype originated in a young man in good health. The sample consisted of naive CD4+ T cells sorted from blood. Regarding subset: CD45RA+ positively selected. CDR3 sequence (DNA): TGCGCCAGCAGCTTGGGACAGAAGAAAGAGACCCAGTACTTC. As protein: CASSLGQKKETQYF.